This T cell receptor beta chain was retrieved from a study of cytomegalovirus exposure and HLA in healthy donors. About the research overall: Earlier sequencing of 150 million to 200 million T cells yielded 90 million to 140 million unique TCR beta sequences. The Caucasian-associated ancestry cluster held around 76% of approximately 400 genotyped donors.

This clone came up a few times. Germline CDR1 and CDR2: ENHRY and SYGVKD. V was clipped by 2 bases and J by 2 bases; unmatched bases: 11. This CDR3 region has 17 residues. It was with 60 Vbeta and 13 Jbeta primers that the PCR ran. Profiled with immunoSEQ multiplex PCR; TCRdb holds only in-frame clones, not every one. The sample lists roughly 150,000 clones, over 75% occurring once. The TCR was taken from a male donor in good health and CMV-seronegative. The sample was PBMCs. The chain employs TRBV10-3 and TRBJ2-5; 7 positions agree with TRBD1. CDR3 DNA: TGTGCCATCAGTGAGATACCAGGGGGTATGGGTCAAGAGACCCAGTACTTC. This sequence encodes CAISEIPGGMGQETQYF.